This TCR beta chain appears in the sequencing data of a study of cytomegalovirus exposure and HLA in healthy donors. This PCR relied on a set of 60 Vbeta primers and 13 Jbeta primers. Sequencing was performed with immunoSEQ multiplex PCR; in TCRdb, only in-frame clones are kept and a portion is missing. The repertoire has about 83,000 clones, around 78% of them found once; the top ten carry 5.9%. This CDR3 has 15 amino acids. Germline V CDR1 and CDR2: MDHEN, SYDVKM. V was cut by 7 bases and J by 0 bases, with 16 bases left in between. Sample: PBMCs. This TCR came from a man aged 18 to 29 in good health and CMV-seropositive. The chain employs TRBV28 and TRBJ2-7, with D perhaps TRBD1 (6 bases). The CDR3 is CASTDDRWSSYEQYF. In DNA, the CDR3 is TGTGCCAGCACCGACGACAGGTGGAGCTCCTACGAGCAGTACTTC.